Listed below are T cell receptor beta chains from one sample, sequenced in a study of cytomegalovirus exposure and HLA in healthy donors. Sequenced by immunoSEQ multiplex PCR; TCRdb stores in-frame clones only, minus some. The sample includes about 150,000 clones, more than 70% of them seen just once. The material sequenced was PBMCs. The receptors were gathered from a man younger than 35 in good health and CMV-seronegative. CDR3s include the opening cysteine and the closing phenylalanine or tryptophan. The D gene is left open where the match is weak. The size of a clone is reported for some rows only, either as once, few or many, or as a class for expanded clones.

DNA	CDR3	size	V	D	J
TGTGCTACGAGGGGAGGAAACTATGGCTACACCTTC	CATRGGNYGYTF	-	TRBV28	-	TRBJ1-2
TGTGCCAGCAGTGCGAAACCCGGGACAGCTATCAATCAGCCCCAGCATTTT	CASSAKPGTAINQPQHF	-	TRBV28	TRBD1	TRBJ1-5
TGTGCCTGGACCGGGACACTTTATTCGAAGACGGGCAATGAGCAGTTCTTC	CAWTGTLYSKTGNEQFF	-	TRBV30	-	TRBJ2-1
TGTGCCAGCAGTGCTGGGGCGCGGCAGCCCCAGCATTTT	CASSAGARQPQHF	-	TRBV2	-	TRBJ1-5
TGTGCCAGCAGATCGGACAGTTCTGGAAACACCATATATTTT	CASRSDSSGNTIYF	-	TRBV7-2	-	TRBJ1-3
TGCGCCAGCAGCCTCGGACTAGCGGTTAACACCGGGGAGCTGTTTTTT	CASSLGLAVNTGELFF	few	TRBV4-1	TRBD2	TRBJ2-2
TGTGCCAGCAGCGACGACGGAGCTAGCATAAATACGCAGTATTTT	CASSDDGASINTQYF	-	TRBV9	-	TRBJ2-3
TGTGCCAGCAGCCAAGAAGCGGGAGATGCCCCGAACACCGGGGAGCTGTTTTTT	CASSQEAGDAPNTGELFF	-	TRBV4-2	TRBD2	TRBJ2-2
TGCGCCAGCAGTCCGGGGATGAACACTGAAGCTTTCTTT	CASSPGMNTEAFF	-	TRBV5-1	-	TRBJ1-1
TGTGCCAGCAGTCGAGACAGGGGCTACGAGCAGTACTTC	CASSRDRGYEQYF	-	TRBV28	TRBD1	TRBJ2-7
TGTGCCAGCAGCCACGGGACTAGCGGGAGGCCTAACACCGGGGAGCTGTTTTTT	CASSHGTSGRPNTGELFF	-	TRBV11-2	TRBD2	TRBJ2-2
TGTGCCATCAGTGACGAGGGTAGCCCTGGAAACACCATATATTTT	CAISDEGSPGNTIYF	once	TRBV10-3	-	TRBJ1-3
TGTGCCAGCAGCTTAGATCAGTATCAGCCCCAGCATTTT	CASSLDQYQPQHF	-	TRBV11-2	-	TRBJ1-5
TGTGCCAGCAGTTCCTCAGGGGTGGCTGAAAAACTGTTTTTT	CASSSSGVAEKLFF	-	TRBV27	-	TRBJ1-4
TGTGCCAGCAGCTCCCCGGCGGTGGCTTTCTTT	CASSSPAVAFF	few	TRBV6-6	-	TRBJ1-1
TGCAGCGTTGAAGATTCGCGCGATACGCAGTATTTT	CSVEDSRDTQYF	-	TRBV29-1	-	TRBJ2-3
TGTGCCAGTACCCCGGACTCAAGAAACTATGGCTACACCTTC	CASTPDSRNYGYTF	-	TRBV19	-	TRBJ1-2
TGTGCCAGCAGTGAAGGAGGGTATAGTGGGGCCAACGTCCTGACTTTC	CASSEGGYSGANVLTF	-	TRBV2	-	TRBJ2-6
TGTGCCAGCAGCCAACAGCTTTATAGCAATCAGCCCCAGCATTTT	CASSQQLYSNQPQHF	-	TRBV6-5	-	TRBJ1-5
TGTGCCAGCAGTGGTGGTAGCTCCTACAATGAGCAGTTCTTC	CASSGGSSYNEQFF	-	TRBV27	-	TRBJ2-1
TGCAGCGTAGGGACAGGGGTGAAGGGATCGTTCTCTGGGGCCAACGTCCTGACTTTC	CSVGTGVKGSFSGANVLTF	once	TRBV29-1	TRBD1	TRBJ2-6
TGTGCCAGCAGTGAAGCTCCGGGACAGTCAAACTATGGCTACACCTTC	CASSEAPGQSNYGYTF	-	TRBV6-1	TRBD1	TRBJ1-2
TGTGCCAGCAGGCCAGGAGCGGGAGGCTACGAGCAGTACTTC	CASRPGAGGYEQYF	-	TRBV6-1	TRBD2	TRBJ2-7
TGTGCCAGCAGCTTAGTAGGGCCGGGAAATGGCTACACCTTC	CASSLVGPGNGYTF	once	TRBV7-8	-	TRBJ1-2
TGTGCCAGCAGTGAAGAGGCACCGGGACAGCCCTACGAGCAGTACTTC	CASSEEAPGQPYEQYF	-	TRBV2	TRBD1	TRBJ2-7
TGCGCCAGCAGCCAAGGGGTGGTAGCGGGAGGTAGTGGGATCGGGGAGCTGTTTTTT	CASSQGVVAGGSGIGELFF	-	TRBV4-3	TRBD2	TRBJ2-2
TGCGCCAGCAGCCAAGAGATCCTAGCGGGAGGGCCGGGAGATACGCAGTATTTT	CASSQEILAGGPGDTQYF	-	TRBV4-3	TRBD2	TRBJ2-3
TGTGCCAGCAGCTCAACAGGGGCGCCTGACTATGGCTACACCTTC	CASSSTGAPDYGYTF	-	TRBV11-2	TRBD1	TRBJ1-2
TGTGCCAGCAAACGAACAGCGACAGGGGGCAACTATGGCTACACCTTC	CASKRTATGGNYGYTF	-	TRBV27	TRBD1	TRBJ1-2
TGTGCCATCAGTCCAGCGCCGTCGGCCGGGGAGCTGTTTTTT	CAISPAPSAGELFF	-	TRBV10-3	-	TRBJ2-2
TGTGCCAGCAGTGCCATGACAGGCGCTAACTATGGCTACACCTTC	CASSAMTGANYGYTF	-	TRBV6-4	-	TRBJ1-2
TGTGCCAGCAGTTTTTCCGGGGGAGAGACCCAGTACTTC	CASSFSGGETQYF	-	TRBV11-3	-	TRBJ2-5
TGCGCCAGCAGCTTGAATTCCCGAGAAACGGCCGGGGAGCTGTTTTTT	CASSLNSRETAGELFF	-	TRBV5-1	-	TRBJ2-2
TGTGCCAGCAGGGTACGGGGTGGCGAGCAGTACTTC	CASRVRGGEQYF	few	TRBV6-5	-	TRBJ2-7
TGTGCCAGCAGTTCTTCCCCCTACAATGAGCAGTTCTTC	CASSSSPYNEQFF	-	TRBV28	-	TRBJ2-1
TGTGCCAGCAGCTCGGGACAGCACTCCACTGAAGCTTTCTTT	CASSSGQHSTEAFF	-	TRBV7-2	TRBD1	TRBJ1-1
TGTGCCACCAGGTCGGGGGGCGCGGGTACTGAAGCTTTCTTT	CATRSGGAGTEAFF	-	TRBV15	-	TRBJ1-1
TGTGCCAGCAGCTTGGGAGGGACAGGGTACGAGCAGTACTTC	CASSLGGTGYEQYF	-	TRBV5-6	TRBD1	TRBJ2-7
TGTGCCAGCAGTGAACGGCTGACAGGGGGCAGTGAAAAACTGTTTTTT	CASSERLTGGSEKLFF	-	TRBV2	TRBD1	TRBJ1-4
TGCGCCAGCAGCCAGGGACAGGGAGGGGGCACAGATACGCAGTATTTT	CASSQGQGGGTDTQYF	-	TRBV4-1	TRBD1	TRBJ2-3
TGTGCCATCAGTGATTTGGGACTAGAGGATGAGCAGTTCTTC	CAISDLGLEDEQFF	once	TRBV10-3	TRBD2	TRBJ2-1
TGTGCCAGCAGCCCCGGGACAGGGTCTCATGAGCAGTTCTTC	CASSPGTGSHEQFF	-	TRBV5-4	TRBD1	TRBJ2-1
TGTGCCAGCAGCCACCGAGGGGGCAAAACTTTCTTT	CASSHRGGKTFF	-	TRBV14	TRBD1	TRBJ1-1
TGCGCCAGCAGCGTAGGGACAGGGAAAAGTGGCGGCTACACCTTC	CASSVGTGKSGGYTF	-	TRBV5-1	TRBD1	TRBJ1-2
TGTGCCAGCAGCTCCCACCTTGTGGGGGCCCAAGAGACCCAGTACTTC	CASSSHLVGAQETQYF	-	TRBV7-6	-	TRBJ2-5
TGTGCCAGCATTCTATTTGGGCAGGGGGACACTGAAGCTTTCTTT	CASILFGQGDTEAFF	-	TRBV28	TRBD1	TRBJ1-1
TGTGCCAGCAGCTTAGATCCAAGGCTTGGGGGGTCGGGAAACACCATATATTTT	CASSLDPRLGGSGNTIYF	-	TRBV11-2	-	TRBJ1-3
TGTGCCAGCTCACCGGAGGCCGGGCGAGGTCAGCCCCAGCATTTT	CASSPEAGRGQPQHF	few	TRBV18	-	TRBJ1-5
TGTGCCAGCAGCGGAATGCGGGAGAGGCCAGATACGCAGTATTTT	CASSGMRERPDTQYF	-	TRBV9	TRBD2	TRBJ2-3
TGCGCCAGCAGCCAAGTTCCCGGGGATGAGCAGTTCTTC	CASSQVPGDEQFF	-	TRBV4-1	-	TRBJ2-1
TGTGCCAGCAGTGAATATGGAGGGATAGCCATCAATGAGCAGTTCTTC	CASSEYGGIAINEQFF	-	TRBV25-1	-	TRBJ2-1